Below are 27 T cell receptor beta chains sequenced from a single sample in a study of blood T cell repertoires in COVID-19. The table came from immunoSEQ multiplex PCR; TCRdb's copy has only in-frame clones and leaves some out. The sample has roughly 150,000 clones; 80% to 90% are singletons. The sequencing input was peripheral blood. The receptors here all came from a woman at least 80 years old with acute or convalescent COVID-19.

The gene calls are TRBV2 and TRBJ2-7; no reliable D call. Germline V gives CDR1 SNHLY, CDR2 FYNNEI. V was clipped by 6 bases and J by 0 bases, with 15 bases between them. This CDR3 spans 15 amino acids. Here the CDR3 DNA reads TGTGCCAGCAGCGCCTACCTTGTAATCTCCTACGAGCAGTACTTC. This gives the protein CASSAYLVISYEQYF.

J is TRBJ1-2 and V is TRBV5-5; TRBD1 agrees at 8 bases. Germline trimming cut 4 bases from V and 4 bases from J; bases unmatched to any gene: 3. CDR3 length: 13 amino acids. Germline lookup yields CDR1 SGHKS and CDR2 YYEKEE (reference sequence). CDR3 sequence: CASSPGTGYGYTF. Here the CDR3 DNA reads TGTGCCAGCAGCCCCGGGACAGGCTATGGCTACACCTTC.

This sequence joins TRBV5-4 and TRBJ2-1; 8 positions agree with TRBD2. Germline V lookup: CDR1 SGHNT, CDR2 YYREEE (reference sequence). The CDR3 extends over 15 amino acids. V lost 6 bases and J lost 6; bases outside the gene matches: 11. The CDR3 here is CASKAGTSGSNEQFF. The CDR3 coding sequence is TGTGCCAGCAAGGCCGGGACTAGTGGTTCCAATGAGCAGTTCTTC.

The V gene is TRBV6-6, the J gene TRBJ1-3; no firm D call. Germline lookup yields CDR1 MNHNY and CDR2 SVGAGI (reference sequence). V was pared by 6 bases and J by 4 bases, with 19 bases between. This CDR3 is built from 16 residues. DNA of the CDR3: TGTGCCAGCAGCCTAAGCGCCCCCGACTACGGAAACACCATATATTTT. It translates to CASSLSAPDYGNTIYF.

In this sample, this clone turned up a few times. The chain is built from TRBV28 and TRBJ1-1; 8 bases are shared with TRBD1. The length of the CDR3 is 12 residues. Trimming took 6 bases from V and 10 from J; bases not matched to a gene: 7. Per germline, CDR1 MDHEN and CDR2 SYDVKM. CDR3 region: CASRTAQGGAFF. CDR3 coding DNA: TGTGCCAGCAGAACCGCACAGGGGGGAGCTTTCTTT.

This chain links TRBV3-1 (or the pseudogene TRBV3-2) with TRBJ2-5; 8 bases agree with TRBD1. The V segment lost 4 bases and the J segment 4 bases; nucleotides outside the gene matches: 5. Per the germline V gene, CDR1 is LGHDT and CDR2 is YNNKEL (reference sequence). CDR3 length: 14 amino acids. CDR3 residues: CASSLGQGGETQYF. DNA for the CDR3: TGTGCCAGCAGCCTCGGACAGGGCGGAGAGACCCAGTACTTC.

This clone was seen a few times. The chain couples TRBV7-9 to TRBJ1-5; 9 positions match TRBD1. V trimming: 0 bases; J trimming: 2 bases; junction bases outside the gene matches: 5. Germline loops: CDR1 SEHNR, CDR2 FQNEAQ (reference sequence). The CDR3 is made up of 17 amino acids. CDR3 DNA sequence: TGTGCCAGCAGCTTAGCGGAGGGACAGGGAGGCAATCAGCCCCAGCATTTT. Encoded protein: CASSLAEGQGGNQPQHF. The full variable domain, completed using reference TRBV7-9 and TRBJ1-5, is DTGVSQNPRHKITKRGQNVTFRCDPISEHNRLYWYRQTLGQGPEFLTYFQNEAQLEKSRLLSDRFSAERPKGSFSTLEIQRTEQGDSAMYLCASSLAEGQGGNQPQHFGDGTRLSIL.

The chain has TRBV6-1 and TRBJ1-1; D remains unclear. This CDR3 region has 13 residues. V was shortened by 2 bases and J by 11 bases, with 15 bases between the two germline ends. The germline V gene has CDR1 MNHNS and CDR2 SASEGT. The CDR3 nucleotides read TGTGCCAGCAGTGAAAACAGTATATCGTCCGCTTTCTTT. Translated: CASSENSISSAFF.

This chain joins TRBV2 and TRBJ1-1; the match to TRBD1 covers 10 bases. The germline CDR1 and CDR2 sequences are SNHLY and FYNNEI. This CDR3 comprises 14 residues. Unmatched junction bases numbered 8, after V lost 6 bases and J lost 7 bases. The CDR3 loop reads CASRGTGAFDEAFF. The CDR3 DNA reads TGTGCCAGCAGAGGGACAGGGGCGTTTGATGAAGCTTTCTTT.

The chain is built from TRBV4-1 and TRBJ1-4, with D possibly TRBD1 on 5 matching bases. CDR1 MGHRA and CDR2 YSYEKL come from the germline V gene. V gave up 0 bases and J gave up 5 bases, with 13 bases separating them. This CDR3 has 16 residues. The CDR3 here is CASSQDWTLRNEKLFF. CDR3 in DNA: TGCGCCAGCAGCCAAGATTGGACACTTAGGAATGAAAAACTGTTTTTT.

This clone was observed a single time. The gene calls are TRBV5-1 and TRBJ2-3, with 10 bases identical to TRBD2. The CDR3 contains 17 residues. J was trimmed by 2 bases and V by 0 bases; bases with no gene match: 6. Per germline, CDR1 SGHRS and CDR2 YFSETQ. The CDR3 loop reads CASSLGIGLAVTDTQYF. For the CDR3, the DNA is TGCGCCAGCAGCTTGGGGATAGGACTAGCGGTCACAGATACGCAGTATTTT. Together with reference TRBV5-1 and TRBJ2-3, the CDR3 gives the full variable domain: KAGVTQTPRYLIKTRGQQVTLSCSPISGHRSVSWYQQTPGQGLQFLFEYFSETQRNKGNFPGRFSGRQFSNSRSEMNVSTLELGDSALYLCASSLGIGLAVTDTQYFGPGTRLTVL.

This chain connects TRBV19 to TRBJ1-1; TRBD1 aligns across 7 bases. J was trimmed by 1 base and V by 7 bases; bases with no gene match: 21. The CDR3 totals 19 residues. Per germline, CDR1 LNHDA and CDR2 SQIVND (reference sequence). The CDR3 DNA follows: TGTGCCAGTACCCCCTCGTTAAGAGGCAGGGGGTGGGCGAACACTGAAGCTTTCTTT. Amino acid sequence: CASTPSLRGRGWANTEAFF.

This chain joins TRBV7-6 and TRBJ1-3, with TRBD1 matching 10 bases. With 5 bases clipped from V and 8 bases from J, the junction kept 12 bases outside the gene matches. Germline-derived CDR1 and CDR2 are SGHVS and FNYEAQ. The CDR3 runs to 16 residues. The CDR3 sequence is CASSNPGTGVEDTIYF. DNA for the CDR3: TGTGCCAGCAGCAACCCGGGGACAGGGGTCGAGGACACCATATATTTT. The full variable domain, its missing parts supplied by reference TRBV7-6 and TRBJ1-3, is GAGVSQSPRYKVTKRGQDVALRCDPISGHVSLYWYRQALGQGPEFLTYFNYEAQQDKSGLPNDRFSAERPEGSISTLTIQRTEQRDSAMYRCASSNPGTGVEDTIYFGEGSWLTVV.

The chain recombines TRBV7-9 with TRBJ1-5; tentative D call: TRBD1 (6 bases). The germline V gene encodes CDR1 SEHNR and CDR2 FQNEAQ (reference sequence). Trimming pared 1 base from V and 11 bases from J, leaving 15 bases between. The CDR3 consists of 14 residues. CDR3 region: CASSLVGAPSAQHF. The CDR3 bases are TGTGCCAGCAGCTTAGTGGGGGCCCCTTCGGCCCAGCATTTT.

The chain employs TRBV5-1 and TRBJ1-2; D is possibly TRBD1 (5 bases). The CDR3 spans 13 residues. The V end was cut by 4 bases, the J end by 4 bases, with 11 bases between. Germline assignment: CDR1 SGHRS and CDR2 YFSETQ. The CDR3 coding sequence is TGCGCCAGCAGCCCCTCAGGGATCTATGGCTACACCTTC. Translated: CASSPSGIYGYTF.

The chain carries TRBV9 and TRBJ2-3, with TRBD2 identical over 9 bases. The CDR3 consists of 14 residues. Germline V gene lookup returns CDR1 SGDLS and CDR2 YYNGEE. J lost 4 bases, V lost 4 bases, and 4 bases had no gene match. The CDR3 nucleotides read TGTGCCAGCAGCACCCGGACTAGCGCAGATACGCAGTATTTT. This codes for CASSTRTSADTQYF. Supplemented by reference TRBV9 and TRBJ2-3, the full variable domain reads DSGVTQTPKHLITATGQRVTLRCSPRSGDLSVYWYQQSLDQGLQFLIQYYNGEERAKGNILERFSAQQFPDLHSELNLSSLELGDSALYFCASSTRTSADTQYFGPGTRLTVL.

Here the CDR3 DNA reads TGTGCCAGCAGCTGGCGGGACAGAGGCGGAAACACCATATATTTT. It codes for CASSWRDRGGNTIYF. The gene calls are TRBV28 and TRBJ1-3, with 7 positions matching TRBD1. V shed 6 bases and J 4 bases; nucleotides not matched to a gene: 9. From germline, CDR1 is MDHEN and CDR2 SYDVKM. The CDR3 has 15 amino acids.

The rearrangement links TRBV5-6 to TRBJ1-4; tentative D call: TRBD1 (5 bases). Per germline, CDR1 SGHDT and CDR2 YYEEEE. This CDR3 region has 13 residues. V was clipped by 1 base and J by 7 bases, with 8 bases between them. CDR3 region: CASSLPRAEKLFF. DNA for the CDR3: TGTGCCAGCAGCTTGCCCAGGGCTGAAAAACTGTTTTTT.

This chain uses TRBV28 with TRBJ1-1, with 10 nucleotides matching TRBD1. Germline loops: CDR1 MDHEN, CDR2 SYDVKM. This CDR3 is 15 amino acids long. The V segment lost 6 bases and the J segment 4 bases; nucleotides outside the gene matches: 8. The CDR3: CASRKRGTGVTEAFF. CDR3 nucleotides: TGTGCCAGCAGGAAGAGGGGGACAGGGGTCACTGAAGCTTTCTTT.

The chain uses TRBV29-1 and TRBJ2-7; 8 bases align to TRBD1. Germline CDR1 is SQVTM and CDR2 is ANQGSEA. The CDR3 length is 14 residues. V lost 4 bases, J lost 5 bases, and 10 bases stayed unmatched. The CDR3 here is CSVASGQGRHEQYF. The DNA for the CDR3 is TGCAGCGTTGCTTCTGGACAGGGTAGACACGAGCAGTACTTC.

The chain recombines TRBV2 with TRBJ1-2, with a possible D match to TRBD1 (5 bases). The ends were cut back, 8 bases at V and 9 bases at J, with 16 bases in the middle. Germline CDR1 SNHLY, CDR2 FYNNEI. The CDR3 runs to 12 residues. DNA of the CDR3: TGTGCCAGCGGGGGGTTCCGGGACCGCTACACCTTC. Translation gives CASGGFRDRYTF.

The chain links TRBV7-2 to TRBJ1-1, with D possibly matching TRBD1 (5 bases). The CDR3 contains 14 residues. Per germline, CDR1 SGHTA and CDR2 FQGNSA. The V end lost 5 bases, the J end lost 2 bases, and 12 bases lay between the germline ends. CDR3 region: CASSPQGYNTEAFF. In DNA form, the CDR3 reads TGTGCCAGCAGCCCCCAGGGATACAACACTGAAGCTTTCTTT.

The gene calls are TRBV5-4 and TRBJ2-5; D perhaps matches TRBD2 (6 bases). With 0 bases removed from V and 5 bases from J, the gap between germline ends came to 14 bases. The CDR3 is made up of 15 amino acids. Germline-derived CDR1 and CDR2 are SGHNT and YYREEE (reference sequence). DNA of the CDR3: TGTGCCAGCAGCTTGGGCCACGGAGGGTGGGAGACCCAGTACTTC. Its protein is CASSLGHGGWETQYF.

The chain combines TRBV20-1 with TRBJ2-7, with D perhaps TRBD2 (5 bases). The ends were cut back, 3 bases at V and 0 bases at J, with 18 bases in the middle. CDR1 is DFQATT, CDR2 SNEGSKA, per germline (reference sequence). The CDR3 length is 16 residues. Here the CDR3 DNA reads TGCAGTGCTAGTGAGCGAGGGCTCGTCGTCTCCTACGAGCAGTACTTC. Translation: CSASERGLVVSYEQYF.

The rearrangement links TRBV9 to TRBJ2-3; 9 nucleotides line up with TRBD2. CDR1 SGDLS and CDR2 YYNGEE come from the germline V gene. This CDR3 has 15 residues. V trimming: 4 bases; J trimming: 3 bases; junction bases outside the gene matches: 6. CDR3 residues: CASSLSGRYTDTQYF. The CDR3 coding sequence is TGTGCCAGCAGCCTGAGCGGGAGGTATACAGATACGCAGTATTTT.

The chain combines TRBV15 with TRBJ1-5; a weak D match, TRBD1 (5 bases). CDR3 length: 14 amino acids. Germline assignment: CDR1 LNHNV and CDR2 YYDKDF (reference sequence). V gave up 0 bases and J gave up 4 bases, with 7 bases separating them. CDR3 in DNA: TGTGCCACCAGCAGAGAAAAGGGGAATCAGCCCCAGCATTTT. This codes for CATSREKGNQPQHF.

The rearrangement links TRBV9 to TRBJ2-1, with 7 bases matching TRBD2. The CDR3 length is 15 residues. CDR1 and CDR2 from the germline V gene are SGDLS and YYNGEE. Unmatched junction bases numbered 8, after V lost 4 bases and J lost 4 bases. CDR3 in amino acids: CASSRTSTTYNEQFF. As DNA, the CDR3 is TGTGCCAGCAGCCGGACTAGTACTACTTACAATGAGCAGTTCTTC.